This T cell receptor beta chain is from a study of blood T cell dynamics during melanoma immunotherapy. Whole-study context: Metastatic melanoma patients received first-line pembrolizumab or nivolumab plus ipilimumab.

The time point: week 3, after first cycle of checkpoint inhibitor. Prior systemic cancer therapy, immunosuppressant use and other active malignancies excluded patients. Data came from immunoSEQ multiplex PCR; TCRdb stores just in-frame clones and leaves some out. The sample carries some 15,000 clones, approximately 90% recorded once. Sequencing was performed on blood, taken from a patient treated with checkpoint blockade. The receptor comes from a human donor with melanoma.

The DNA of the CDR3 is TGTGCCAGCTCACCAAATGGCCAGGGGGGAGGCTACACCTTC. Its translation is CASSPNGQGGGYTF. The chain has TRBV18 and TRBJ1-2, with TRBD1 matching over 7 bases. The V gene's germline CDR1 is KGHSH and CDR2 LQKENI. This CDR3 is 14 amino acids long. Trimming took 2 bases from V and 8 from J; bases not matched to a gene: 8.